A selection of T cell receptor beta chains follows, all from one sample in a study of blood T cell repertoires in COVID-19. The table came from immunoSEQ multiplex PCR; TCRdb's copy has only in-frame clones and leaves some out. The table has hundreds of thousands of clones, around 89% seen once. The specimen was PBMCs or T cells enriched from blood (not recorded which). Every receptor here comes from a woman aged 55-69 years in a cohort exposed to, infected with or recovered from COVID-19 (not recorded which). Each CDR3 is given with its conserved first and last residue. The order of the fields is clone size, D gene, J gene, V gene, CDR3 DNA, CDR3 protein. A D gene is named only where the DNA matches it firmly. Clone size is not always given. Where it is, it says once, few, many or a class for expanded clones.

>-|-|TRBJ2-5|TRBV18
TGTGCCAGCTCCCCTCGGGGTTTTGAGACCCAGTACTTC
CASSPRGFETQYF
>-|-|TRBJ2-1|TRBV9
TGTGCCAGCAGCTCGGGATACAATGAGCAGTTCTTC
CASSSGYNEQFF
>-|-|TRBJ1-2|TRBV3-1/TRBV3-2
TGTGCCAGCAGCCAAGATCGAATCGGGGGGAACTATGGCTACACCTTC
CASSQDRIGGNYGYTF
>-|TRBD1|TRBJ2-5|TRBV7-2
TGTGCCAGCAGCTCAGGGACAGGGTTAGACCAAGAGACCCAGTACTTC
CASSSGTGLDQETQYF
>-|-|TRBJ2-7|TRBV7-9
TGTGCCAGCAGCTTAGGAGTTGTCGCCTACGAGCAGTACTTC
CASSLGVVAYEQYF
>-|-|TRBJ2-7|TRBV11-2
TGTGCCAGCAGCTCGGGCAGGGGGGACGAGCAGTACTTC
CASSSGRGDEQYF
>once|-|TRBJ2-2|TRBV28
TGTGCCAGCAGTTTACTCAGTCCCGGGGAGCTGTTTTTT
CASSLLSPGELFF
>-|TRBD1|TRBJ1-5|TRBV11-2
TGTGCCAGCAGCTTAGATTCAGGGGGCTATCAGCCCCAGCATTTT
CASSLDSGGYQPQHF
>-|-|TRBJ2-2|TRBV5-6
TGTGCCAGCAGCCGGGGACTGGCGAACACCGGGGAGCTGTTTTTT
CASSRGLANTGELFF
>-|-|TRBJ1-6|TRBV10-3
TGTGCCATCAGTGAGTCTAGGCGAGGGTCACCCCTCCACTTT
CAISESRRGSPLHF
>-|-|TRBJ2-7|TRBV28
TGTGCCAGCAGCGACGGGGACTCGAGCTCCTACGAGCAGTACTTC
CASSDGDSSSYEQYF
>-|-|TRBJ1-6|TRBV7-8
TGTGCCAGCAGCTCCGGGGGACTTAATTCACCCCTCCACTTT
CASSSGGLNSPLHF
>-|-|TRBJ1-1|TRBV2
TGTGCCAGTCTCATACAAGTGGACACTGAAGCTTTCTTT
CASLIQVDTEAFF